The following is a TCR beta chain sequence with its context. The antigen is not known. This entry comes from a study of blood T cells in healthy people across ages. Study-wide findings and caveats: Relative to aged donors, long-lived donors carried more naive CD4+ cells and displayed higher diversity. Roughly linear age-related decline in beta diversity appeared, significant by age roughly 40.

The use of a sample-barcoded 5' primer and a J-beta primer mix characterized a second PCR of about 7 to 12 cycles. Each cDNA molecule was tagged by a template-switch adaptor with 12 random nucleotides. One entry per CDR3 protein, called by TCRdb with MiXCR from the 5' RACE reads. This table has 700,000 to 800,000 distinct CDR3 sequences, roughly 41% appearing once. This CDR3 is 14 amino acids long. Trimming removed 4 bases from V and 2 bases from J, with 12 bases in between. Germline CDR1 and CDR2: LGHDT and YNNKEL (reference sequence). This chain uses TRBV3-1 with TRBJ2-7, with a tentative D call TRBD1 (6 bases). The source is a woman aged 60-75 years in good health. The sample comprised blood. In DNA form, the CDR3 reads TGTGCCAGCAGCCTCGGGACAACACCCTACGAGCAGTACTTC. It yields the protein CASSLGTTPYEQYF.